Presented here are 30 T cell receptor beta chains from one specimen sequenced in a study of blood T cell repertoires in COVID-19. Repertoires were generated with immunoSEQ multiplex PCR, while TCRdb's copy carries only in-frame clones and drops some. The sample contains under 130,000 clones, approximately 86% of which appear only once. Sequencing used peripheral blood. The source is a human donor in a cohort sampled during active COVID-19.

CDR3 in amino acids: CASSPPRTGPNSPLHF. The DNA for the CDR3 is TGTGCCAGCTCACCACCGAGAACAGGGCCTAATTCACCCCTCCACTTT. The chain couples TRBV18 to TRBJ1-6; possibly TRBD1 for D (6 bases). CDR1 is KGHSH, CDR2 LQKENI, per germline. The CDR3 is made up of 16 amino acids. With 0 bases removed from V and 6 bases from J, the gap between germline ends came to 12 bases.

The V gene is TRBV3-1 (or the pseudogene TRBV3-2), the J gene TRBJ2-1; tentative D call: TRBD1 (5 bases). CDR1 and CDR2 from the germline V gene are LGHDT and YNNKEL (reference sequence). V was shortened by 0 bases and J by 2 bases, with 8 bases between the two germline ends. CDR3 length equals 15 residues. For the CDR3, the DNA is TGTGCCAGCAGCCAAGAAATACAGGCCTACAATGAGCAGTTCTTC. Encoded protein: CASSQEIQAYNEQFF.

V usage is TRBV25-1 and J usage is TRBJ1-4; tentative D call: TRBD1 (5 bases). Germline assignment: CDR1 MGHDK and CDR2 SYGVNS. V was shortened by 4 bases and J by 8 bases, with 11 bases between the two germline ends. The CDR3 length is 13 residues. The CDR3 is CASSVAGREKLFF. CDR3 sequence (DNA): TGTGCCAGCAGTGTGGCAGGGAGGGAAAAACTGTTTTTT.

The chain employs TRBV18 and TRBJ2-7, with a tentative D call TRBD1 (5 bases). This CDR3 has 14 amino acids. Trimming took off 3 bases at V and 1 base at J, with 10 bases between the two ends. Looked up from germline, CDR1 is KGHSH and CDR2 is LQKENI. The DNA for the CDR3 is TGTGCCAGCTCACCCAAGACAGTTTCCTACGAGCAGTACTTC. It codes for CASSPKTVSYEQYF.

This chain uses TRBV10-2 with TRBJ2-3; 11 bases are a match to TRBD2. The CDR3 contains 15 residues. Germline values: CDR1 WSHSY, CDR2 SAAADI. V gave up 4 bases and J gave up 3 bases; unmatched junction bases: 3. The CDR3 is CASSGLAGGTDTQYF. Here the CDR3 DNA reads TGCGCCAGCAGTGGGCTAGCGGGGGGTACAGATACGCAGTATTTT.

CDR3 sequence: CASSQATGGRRDQPQHF. The CDR3, as DNA: TGTGCCAGCAGCCAGGCGACAGGGGGCCGCAGAGATCAGCCCCAGCATTTT. This chain connects TRBV7-2 to TRBJ1-5, with 10 bases fitting TRBD1. The V segment lost 5 bases and the J segment 5 bases; nucleotides outside the gene matches: 12. The germline gives CDR1 SGHTA, CDR2 FQGNSA. The CDR3 loop spans 17 amino acids.

This clone was seen a few times. The gene calls are TRBV27 and TRBJ1-1, with TRBD1 matching 10 bases. CDR1 is MNHEY, CDR2 SMNVEV, per germline (reference sequence). The CDR3 consists of 14 residues. Unmatched junction bases numbered 3, after V lost 2 bases and J lost 6 bases. CDR3 sequence: CASSLEDRGAEAFF. In nucleotides, the CDR3 is TGTGCCAGCAGTTTAGAGGACAGGGGGGCTGAAGCTTTCTTT.

The genes are TRBV7-8 and TRBJ2-7; D uncertain. V gave up 1 base and J gave up 3 bases, with 7 bases separating them. Germline V CDR1 and CDR2: SGHVS, FQNEAQ. The CDR3 totals 13 residues. The DNA of the CDR3 is TGTGCCAGCAGCTTAGGACATCTCTACGAGCAGTACTTC. This sequence encodes CASSLGHLYEQYF. The variable domain in full, with the rest retrieved from reference TRBV7-8 and TRBJ2-7, is GAGVSQSPRYKVAKRGQDVALRCDPISGHVSLFWYQQALGQGPEFLTYFQNEAQLDKSGLPSDRFFAERPEGSVSTLKIQRTQQEDSAVYLCASSLGHLYEQYFGPGTRLTVT.

This clone has more than one count but fewer than ten. CDR3 coding DNA: TGCGCCAGCAGCCAAGAATCGGGACAAAGATCCCGGGGGGATGAAAAACTGTTTTTT. Amino acid sequence: CASSQESGQRSRGDEKLFF. The rearrangement uses TRBV4-3 and TRBJ1-4; D is perhaps TRBD1 (6 bases). The CDR3 spans 19 residues. The V gene's germline CDR1 is LGHNA and CDR2 YSLEER. Trimming removed 0 bases from V and 6 bases from J, with 23 bases in between.

This chain's CDR3 is CASSPPERVAKETQYF. The CDR3 DNA reads TGTGCCAGCAGCCCCCCAGAACGGGTTGCCAAAGAGACCCAGTACTTC. V usage is TRBV3-1 (or the pseudogene TRBV3-2) and J usage is TRBJ2-5; D gene unclear. V was shortened by 4 bases and J by 3 bases, with 18 bases between the two germline ends. CDR1 and CDR2 from the germline V gene are LGHDT and YNNKEL (reference sequence). The length of the CDR3 is 16 residues.

J is TRBJ2-2 and V is TRBV6-2 or TRBV6-3; 9 bases agree with TRBD2. After removal of 2 bases from V and 3 bases from J, the junction contained 4 bases not matched to a gene. Germline CDR1 reads MNHEY; CDR2 reads SVGEGT. The CDR3 spans 16 residues. The CDR3 loop is CASSYSGRSDTGELFF. The CDR3, as DNA: TGTGCCAGCAGTTACAGCGGGAGGAGTGACACCGGGGAGCTGTTTTTT.

The sample holds many counts of this clone. This chain uses TRBV6-6 with TRBJ2-6, with 7 bases aligning to TRBD1. The ends lost 5 bases at V and 0 bases at J; junction bases unmatched: 7. Germline assignment: CDR1 MNHNY and CDR2 SVGAGI (reference sequence). This CDR3 comprises 17 residues. For the CDR3, the DNA is TGTGCCAGCAGTCTTGACAGGGCCGTCTCTGGGGCCAACGTCCTGACTTTC. It translates to CASSLDRAVSGANVLTF.

Concerning this clone itself: One junction end does not reproduce the germline sequence, and a read error may be involved. The rearrangement joins TRBV5-5 to TRBJ1-1, with D tentatively TRBD1 (5 bases). The CDR3 consists of 14 residues. Germline V lookup: CDR1 SGHKS, CDR2 YYEKEE (reference sequence). The CDR3 region has the DNA TGTGCCAGCAGCTTGGCCAGGGTGAACGCTGAAGCTTTCTTT. Residues: CASSLARVNAEAFF.

This chain joins TRBV5-1 and TRBJ2-5, with D tentatively TRBD1 (5 bases). The CDR3 has 14 amino acids. CDR1 and CDR2 from the germline V gene are SGHRS and YFSETQ. Deletions cut 2 bases from V and 1 base from J, with 9 bases between. The CDR3 spells CASSFQGTQETQYF. The CDR3 nucleotides read TGCGCCAGCAGCTTCCAGGGCACCCAAGAGACCCAGTACTTC.

The chain links TRBV5-1 to TRBJ2-2, with 8 bases lining up with TRBD1. CDR3 length: 15 residues. Germline V gene lookup returns CDR1 SGHRS and CDR2 YFSETQ. V lost 4 bases to trimming and J lost 3 bases; unmatched junction nucleotides: 5. CDR3 protein: CASSLGQGDTGELFF. DNA for the CDR3: TGCGCCAGCAGCCTCGGACAGGGTGACACCGGGGAGCTGTTTTTT.

The chain joins TRBV7-9 to TRBJ2-3; the match to TRBD2 covers 7 bases. The CDR3 spans 16 residues. V was clipped by 5 bases and J by 2 bases; unmatched bases: 10. From germline, CDR1 is SEHNR and CDR2 FQNEAQ (reference sequence). CDR3 sequence: CASSPEGTINTDTQYF. In DNA, the CDR3 is TGTGCCAGCAGCCCGGAAGGGACTATCAACACAGATACGCAGTATTTT.

This rearrangement joins TRBV6-5 to TRBJ1-1, with a weak D call TRBD1 (6 bases). Trimming removed 8 bases at V and 11 bases at J, with 15 bases between. Germline V gene sequence: CDR1 MNHEY, CDR2 SVGAGI. The CDR3 is 11 amino acids. CDR3 protein: CASGLGGAAFF. The CDR3 bases are TGTGCCAGCGGCCTAGGGGGGGCTGCTTTCTTT.

J is TRBJ2-7 and V is TRBV27, with a weak D call TRBD1 (6 bases). This CDR3 is 14 amino acids long. CDR1 is MNHEY, CDR2 SMNVEV, per germline (reference sequence). Trimming left V 6 bases short and J 2 bases short, with 14 bases between. In DNA form, the CDR3 reads TGTGCCAGCAGCCACAGGGTCAGGGCCTACGAGCAGTACTTC. Translating gives CASSHRVRAYEQYF.

The chain has TRBV6-5 and TRBJ1-1; the D gene is possibly TRBD1 (5 bases). The germline V and J ends were trimmed by 0 bases and 0 bases, with 8 bases remaining between them. The CDR3 contains 15 residues. CDR1 is MNHEY and CDR2 is SVGAGI in the germline V gene. CDR3 sequence reads: CASSYSNRMNTEAFF. The CDR3 nucleotides are TGTGCCAGCAGTTACTCGAACAGGATGAACACTGAAGCTTTCTTT.

The CDR3 DNA reads as TGTGCCAGCAGCCAAGACAGGCAGCGGGGGGGGACGAACACCGGGGAGCTGTTTTTT. It encodes CASSQDRQRGGTNTGELFF. The rearrangement uses TRBV4-2 and TRBJ2-2; TRBD2 matches 10 bases. In germline, CDR1 is LGHNA, CDR2 YNFKEQ. V was clipped by 0 bases and J by 0 bases; unmatched bases: 7. The CDR3 has 19 amino acids.

This chain connects TRBV11-3 to TRBJ2-3; D not certain. Trimming took 5 bases from V and 4 from J, leaving 10 bases between them. Germline lookup yields CDR1 SGHNT and CDR2 YENEEA. CDR3 length equals 13 residues. CDR3 DNA sequence: TGTGCCAGCAGCCCAGAAACAGCAGATACGCAGTATTTT. This sequence encodes CASSPETADTQYF.

This clone was recorded only once. The chain employs TRBV4-1 and TRBJ1-1; 8 bases are shared with TRBD1. From germline, CDR1 is MGHRA and CDR2 YSYEKL. The V and J ends lost 1 base and 8 bases, in that order; junction bases with no gene match: 9. The CDR3 is made up of 15 amino acids. The CDR3 loop is CASSQVPTGVGEAFF. CDR3 sequence (DNA): TGCGCCAGCAGCCAAGTCCCGACAGGGGTTGGCGAAGCTTTCTTT.

The genes are TRBV4-3 and TRBJ1-1, with 7 bases identical to TRBD1. Germline assignment: CDR1 LGHNA and CDR2 YSLEER. This CDR3 is 15 amino acids long. The V gene end was trimmed by 0 bases and the J gene end by 3 bases; junction bases not matched to a gene: 4. DNA of the CDR3: TGCGCCAGCAGCCAAGAAACAGGGGTGTACACTGAAGCTTTCTTT. It is translated as CASSQETGVYTEAFF.

The genes are TRBV6-5 and TRBJ2-7, with TRBD1 matching over 11 bases. The CDR3 is 14 residues long. After removal of 2 bases from V and 6 bases from J, the junction contained 3 bases not matched to a gene. Germline V gene lookup returns CDR1 MNHEY and CDR2 SVGAGI. CDR3 sequence reads: CASSYAGTGGEQYF. The CDR3, as DNA: TGTGCCAGCAGTTACGCGGGGACAGGGGGCGAGCAGTACTTC.

V and J are TRBV7-2 and TRBJ2-5; 7 bases match TRBD1. The J segment lost 4 bases and the V segment lost 6 bases, leaving 8 bases of the junction unmatched. This CDR3 is 14 amino acids long. Germline CDR1 SGHTA, CDR2 FQGNSA. The CDR3 loop is CASRGHYRGETQYF. CDR3 nucleotide sequence: TGTGCCAGCAGGGGGCATTACAGGGGAGAGACCCAGTACTTC.

The chain joins TRBV7-9 to TRBJ2-5; 9 bases fit TRBD1. V was pared by 3 bases and J by 4 bases, with 9 bases of the junction left unmatched. The CDR3 runs to 16 residues. Germline assignment: CDR1 SEHNR and CDR2 FQNEAQ (reference sequence). The chain's CDR3 is CASSFPWDRATETQYF. DNA of the CDR3: TGTGCCAGCAGCTTTCCGTGGGACAGGGCAACAGAGACCCAGTACTTC.

This chain joins TRBV2 and TRBJ2-6; tentatively, D is TRBD1 (5 bases). Germline V lookup: CDR1 SNHLY, CDR2 FYNNEI. CDR3 size: 15 residues. Trimming took 2 bases from V and 2 from J, leaving 7 bases between them. The CDR3 bases are TGTGCCAGCAGTGAACAAGGGGCTGGGGCCAACGTCCTGACTTTC. It codes for CASSEQGAGANVLTF.

The chain employs TRBV30 and TRBJ2-1; 14 bases line up with TRBD2. The J segment lost 6 bases and the V segment lost 2 bases, leaving 3 bases of the junction unmatched. The germline gives CDR1 GTSNPN, CDR2 SVGIG (reference sequence). This CDR3 has 15 amino acids. For the CDR3, the DNA is TGTGCCTGGAGTTTCGGACTAGCGGGGGGCAATGAGCAGTTCTTC. Protein: CAWSFGLAGGNEQFF.

The chain has TRBV3-1 (or the pseudogene TRBV3-2) and TRBJ2-7; D is unresolved. Germline-derived CDR1 and CDR2 are LGHDT and YNNKEL (reference sequence). The CDR3 totals 13 residues. The V end was cut by 3 bases, the J end by 1 base, with 7 bases between. The CDR3 sequence is CASSHTRSYEQYF. CDR3 DNA sequence: TGTGCCAGCAGCCATACCCGGTCCTACGAGCAGTACTTC.

The CDR3 is CASSWGTGGHEQYF. The CDR3 nucleotides are TGTGCCAGCAGCTGGGGGACAGGGGGCCACGAGCAGTACTTC. The chain couples TRBV5-6 to TRBJ2-7; 12 bases are shared with TRBD1. Germline lookup yields CDR1 SGHDT and CDR2 YYEEEE. The junction had 3 bases not matched to a gene; V was cut back by 3 bases and J by 5 bases. There are 14 residues in the CDR3.